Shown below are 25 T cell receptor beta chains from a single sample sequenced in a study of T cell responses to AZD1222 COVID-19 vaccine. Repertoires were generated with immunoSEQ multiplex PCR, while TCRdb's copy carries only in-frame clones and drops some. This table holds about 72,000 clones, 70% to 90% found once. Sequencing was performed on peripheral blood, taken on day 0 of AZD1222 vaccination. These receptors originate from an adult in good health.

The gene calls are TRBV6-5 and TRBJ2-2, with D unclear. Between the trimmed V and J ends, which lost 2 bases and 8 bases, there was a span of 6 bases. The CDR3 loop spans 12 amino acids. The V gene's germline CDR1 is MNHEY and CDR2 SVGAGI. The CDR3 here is CASSYGSGELFF. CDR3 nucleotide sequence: TGTGCCAGCAGTTACGGGTCTGGGGAGCTGTTTTTT.

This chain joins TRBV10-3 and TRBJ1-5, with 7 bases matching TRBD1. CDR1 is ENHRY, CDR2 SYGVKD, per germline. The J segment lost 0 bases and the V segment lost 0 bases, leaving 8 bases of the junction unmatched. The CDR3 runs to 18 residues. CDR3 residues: CAISESRGGQNSNQPQHF. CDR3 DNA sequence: TGTGCCATCAGTGAGTCACGAGGGGGCCAGAATAGCAATCAGCCCCAGCATTTT.

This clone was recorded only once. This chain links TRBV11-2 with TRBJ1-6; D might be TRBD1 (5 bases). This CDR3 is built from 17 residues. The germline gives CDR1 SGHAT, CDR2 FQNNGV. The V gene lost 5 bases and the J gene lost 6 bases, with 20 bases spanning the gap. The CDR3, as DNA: TGTGCCAGCAGCGGCGGCGGGGGGACGAGAGCTAATTCACCCCTCCACTTT. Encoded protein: CASSGGGGTRANSPLHF.

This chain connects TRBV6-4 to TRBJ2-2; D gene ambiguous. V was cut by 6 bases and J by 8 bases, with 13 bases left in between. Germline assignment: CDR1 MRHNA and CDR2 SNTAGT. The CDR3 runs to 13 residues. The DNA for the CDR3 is TGTGCCAGCAGAGACCCCCCCGCTGGGGAGCTGTTTTTT. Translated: CASRDPPAGELFF.

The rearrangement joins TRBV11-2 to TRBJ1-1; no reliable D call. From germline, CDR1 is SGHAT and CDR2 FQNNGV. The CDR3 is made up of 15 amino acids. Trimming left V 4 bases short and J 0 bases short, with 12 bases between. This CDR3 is CASSSIATMNTEAFF. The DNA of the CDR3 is TGTGCCAGCAGCTCCATCGCGACAATGAACACTGAAGCTTTCTTT.

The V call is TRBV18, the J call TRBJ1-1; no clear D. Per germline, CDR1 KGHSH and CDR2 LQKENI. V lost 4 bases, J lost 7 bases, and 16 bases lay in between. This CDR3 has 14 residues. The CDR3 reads CASSLATGGNEAFF. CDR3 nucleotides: TGTGCCAGCTCACTAGCCACGGGAGGAAATGAAGCTTTCTTT.

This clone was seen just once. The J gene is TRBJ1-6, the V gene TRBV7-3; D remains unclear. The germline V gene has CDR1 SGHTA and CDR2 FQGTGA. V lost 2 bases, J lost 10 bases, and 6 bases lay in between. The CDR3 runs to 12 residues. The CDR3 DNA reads TGTGCCAGCAGCTTACTCGGATCACCCCTCCACTTT. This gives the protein CASSLLGSPLHF.

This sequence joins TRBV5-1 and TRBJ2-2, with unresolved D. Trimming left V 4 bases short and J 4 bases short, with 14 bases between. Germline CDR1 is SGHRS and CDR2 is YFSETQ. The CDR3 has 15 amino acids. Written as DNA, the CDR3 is TGCGCCAGCAGCCCCTATGACGGGCCCACCGGGGAGCTGTTTTTT. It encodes CASSPYDGPTGELFF. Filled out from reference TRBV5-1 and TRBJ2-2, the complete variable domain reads KAGVTQTPRYLIKTRGQQVTLSCSPISGHRSVSWYQQTPGQGLQFLFEYFSETQRNKGNFPGRFSGRQFSNSRSEMNVSTLELGDSALYLCASSPYDGPTGELFFGEGSRLTVL.

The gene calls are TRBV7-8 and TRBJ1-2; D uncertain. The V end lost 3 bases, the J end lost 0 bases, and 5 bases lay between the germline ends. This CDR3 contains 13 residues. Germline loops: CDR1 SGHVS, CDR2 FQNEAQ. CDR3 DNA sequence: TGTGCCAGCAGCTTCTCAGCTAACTATGGCTACACCTTC. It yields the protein CASSFSANYGYTF.

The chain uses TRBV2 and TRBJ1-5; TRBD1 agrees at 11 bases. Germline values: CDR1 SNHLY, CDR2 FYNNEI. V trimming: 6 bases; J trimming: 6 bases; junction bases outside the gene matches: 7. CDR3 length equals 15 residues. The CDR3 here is CASSNGTGGSQPQHF. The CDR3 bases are TGTGCCAGCAGCAACGGGACAGGGGGGTCTCAGCCCCAGCATTTT.

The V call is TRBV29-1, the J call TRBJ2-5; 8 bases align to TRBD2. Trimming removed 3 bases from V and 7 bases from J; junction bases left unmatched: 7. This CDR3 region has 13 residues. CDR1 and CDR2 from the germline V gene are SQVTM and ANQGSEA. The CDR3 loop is CSVETTSGTTQYF. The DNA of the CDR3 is TGCAGCGTTGAGACTACTAGCGGAACGACCCAGTACTTC.

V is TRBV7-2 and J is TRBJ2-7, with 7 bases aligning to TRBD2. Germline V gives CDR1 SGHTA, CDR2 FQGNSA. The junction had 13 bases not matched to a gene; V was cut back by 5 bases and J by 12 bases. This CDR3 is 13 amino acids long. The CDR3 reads CASSPGTAGRAYF. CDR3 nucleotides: TGTGCCAGCAGCCCCGGGACTGCGGGGAGGGCGTACTTC.

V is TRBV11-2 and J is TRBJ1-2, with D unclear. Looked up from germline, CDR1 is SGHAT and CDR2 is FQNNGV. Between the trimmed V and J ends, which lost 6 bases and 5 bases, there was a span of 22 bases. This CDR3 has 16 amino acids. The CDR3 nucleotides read TGTGCCAGCAGGCCATTGTCAGGAAGGGTTACATATGGCTACACCTTC. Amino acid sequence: CASRPLSGRVTYGYTF.

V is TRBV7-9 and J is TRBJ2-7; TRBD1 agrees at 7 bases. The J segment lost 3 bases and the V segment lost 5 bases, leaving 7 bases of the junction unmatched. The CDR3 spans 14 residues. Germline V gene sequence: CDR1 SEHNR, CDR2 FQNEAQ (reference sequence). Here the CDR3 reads CASSTRDSHYEQYF. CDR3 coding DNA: TGTGCCAGCAGCACCCGGGACAGTCACTACGAGCAGTACTTC. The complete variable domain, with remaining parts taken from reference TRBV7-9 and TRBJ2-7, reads DTGVSQNPRHKITKRGQNVTFRCDPISEHNRLYWYRQTLGQGPEFLTYFQNEAQLEKSRLLSDRFSAERPKGSFSTLEIQRTEQGDSAMYLCASSTRDSHYEQYFGPGTRLTVT.

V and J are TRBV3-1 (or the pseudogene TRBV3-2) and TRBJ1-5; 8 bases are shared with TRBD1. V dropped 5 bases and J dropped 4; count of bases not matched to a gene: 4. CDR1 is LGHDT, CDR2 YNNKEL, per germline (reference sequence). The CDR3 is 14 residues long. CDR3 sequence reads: CASSWGQANQPQHF. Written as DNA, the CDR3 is TGTGCCAGCAGCTGGGGACAGGCGAATCAGCCCCAGCATTTT.

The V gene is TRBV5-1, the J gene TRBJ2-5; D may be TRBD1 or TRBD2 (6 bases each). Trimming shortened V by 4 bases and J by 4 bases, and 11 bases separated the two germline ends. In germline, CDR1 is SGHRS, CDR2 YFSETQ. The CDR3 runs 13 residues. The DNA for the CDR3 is TGCGCCAGCAGCCTAGGAGGGGGAGAGACCCAGTACTTC. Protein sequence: CASSLGGGETQYF.

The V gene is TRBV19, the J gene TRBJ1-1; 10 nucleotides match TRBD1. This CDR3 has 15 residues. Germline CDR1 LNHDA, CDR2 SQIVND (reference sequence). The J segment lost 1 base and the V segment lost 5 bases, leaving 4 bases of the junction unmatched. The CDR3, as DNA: TGTGCCAGTAGTTCTCGGACAGGGGGGAACACTGAAGCTTTCTTT. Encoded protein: CASSSRTGGNTEAFF.

The CDR3 nucleotides are TGTGCCAGCAGTGTGGGAAACACCATATATTTT. Amino acids: CASSVGNTIYF. The rearrangement uses TRBV25-1 and TRBJ1-3; D is unclear. This CDR3 comprises 11 residues. V gave up 4 bases and J gave up 4 bases, with 2 bases separating them. Germline V gene sequence: CDR1 MGHDK, CDR2 SYGVNS.

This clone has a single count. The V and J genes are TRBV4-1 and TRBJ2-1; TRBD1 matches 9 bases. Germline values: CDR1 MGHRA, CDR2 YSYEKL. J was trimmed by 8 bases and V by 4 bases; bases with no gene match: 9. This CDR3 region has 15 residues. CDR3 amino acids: CASSPTGTGFDEQFF. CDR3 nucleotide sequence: TGCGCCAGCAGCCCAACCGGGACAGGGTTCGATGAGCAGTTCTTC.

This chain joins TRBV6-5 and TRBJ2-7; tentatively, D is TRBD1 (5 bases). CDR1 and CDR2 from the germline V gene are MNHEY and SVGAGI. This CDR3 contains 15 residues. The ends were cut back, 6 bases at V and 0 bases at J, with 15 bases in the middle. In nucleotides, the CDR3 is TGTGCCAGCAGCAGGGCGACACCGAGCTCCTACGAGCAGTACTTC. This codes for CASSRATPSSYEQYF.

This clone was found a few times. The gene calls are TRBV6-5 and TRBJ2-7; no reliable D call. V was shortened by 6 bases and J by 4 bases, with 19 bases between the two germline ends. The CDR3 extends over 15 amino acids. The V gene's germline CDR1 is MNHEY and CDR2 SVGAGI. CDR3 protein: CASSRRGGVRYEQYF. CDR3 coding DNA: TGTGCCAGCAGCAGACGTGGCGGAGTAAGGTACGAGCAGTACTTC.

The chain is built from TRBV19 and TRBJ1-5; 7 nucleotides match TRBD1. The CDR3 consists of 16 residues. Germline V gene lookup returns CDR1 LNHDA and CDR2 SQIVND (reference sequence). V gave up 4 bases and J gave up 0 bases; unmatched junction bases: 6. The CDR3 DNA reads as TGTGCCAGTAGTACGGGACAGCCCTATAGCAATCAGCCCCAGCATTTT. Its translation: CASSTGQPYSNQPQHF. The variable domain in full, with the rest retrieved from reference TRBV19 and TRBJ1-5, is DGGITQSPKYLFRKEGQNVTLSCEQNLNHDAMYWYRQDPGQGLRLIYYSQIVNDFQKGDIAEGYSVSREKKESFPLTVTSAQKNPTAFYLCASSTGQPYSNQPQHFGDGTRLSIL.

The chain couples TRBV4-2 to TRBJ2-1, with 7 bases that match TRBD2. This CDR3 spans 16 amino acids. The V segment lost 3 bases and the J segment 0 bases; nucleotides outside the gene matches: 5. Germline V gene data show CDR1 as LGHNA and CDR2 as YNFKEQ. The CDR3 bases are TGTGCCAGCAGCCAGGAGCGGGGTAGCTCCTACAATGAGCAGTTCTTC. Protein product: CASSQERGSSYNEQFF.

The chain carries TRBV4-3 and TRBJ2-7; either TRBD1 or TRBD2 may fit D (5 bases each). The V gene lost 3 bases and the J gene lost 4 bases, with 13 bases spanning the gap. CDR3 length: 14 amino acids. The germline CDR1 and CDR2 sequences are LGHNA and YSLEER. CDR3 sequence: CASSQGQGDYEQYF. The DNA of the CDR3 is TGCGCCAGCAGCCAGGGCCAGGGAGATTACGAGCAGTACTTC.

This chain's CDR3 is CASSPRQGSNEQYF. DNA of the CDR3: TGTGCCAGCTCACCAAGACAGGGAAGCAACGAGCAGTACTTC. The chain recombines TRBV18 with TRBJ2-7; 7 bases match TRBD1. Germline V lookup: CDR1 KGHSH, CDR2 LQKENI. The CDR3 contains 14 residues. Trimming took 2 bases from V and 5 from J; bases not matched to a gene: 6.